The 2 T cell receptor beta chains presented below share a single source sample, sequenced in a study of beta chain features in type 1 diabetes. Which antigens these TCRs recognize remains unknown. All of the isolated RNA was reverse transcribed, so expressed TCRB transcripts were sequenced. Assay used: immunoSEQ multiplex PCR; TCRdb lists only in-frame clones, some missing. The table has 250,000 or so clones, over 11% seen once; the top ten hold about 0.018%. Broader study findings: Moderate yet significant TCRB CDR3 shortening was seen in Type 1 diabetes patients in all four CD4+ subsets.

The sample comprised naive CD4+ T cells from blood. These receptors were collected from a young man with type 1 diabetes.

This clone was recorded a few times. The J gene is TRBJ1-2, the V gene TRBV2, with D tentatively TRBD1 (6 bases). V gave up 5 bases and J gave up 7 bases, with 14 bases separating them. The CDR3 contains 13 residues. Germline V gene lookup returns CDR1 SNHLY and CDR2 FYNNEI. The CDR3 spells CASSPTGTSGYTF. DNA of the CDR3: TGTGCCAGCAGTCCCACCGGGACATCTGGCTACACCTTC.

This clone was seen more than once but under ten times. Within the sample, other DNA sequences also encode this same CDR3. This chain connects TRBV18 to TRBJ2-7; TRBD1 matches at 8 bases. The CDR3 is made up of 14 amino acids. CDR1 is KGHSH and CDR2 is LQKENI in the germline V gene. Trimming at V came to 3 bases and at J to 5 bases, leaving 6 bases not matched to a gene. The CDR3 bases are TGTGCCAGCTCACCGGGGCAGGGGGCGGACGAGCAGTACTTC. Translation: CASSPGQGADEQYF.